This is a list of T cell receptor beta chains from one sample in a study of T cells in Graves' hyperthyroidism and ophthalmopathy. TCRdb reprocessed the multiplex PCR reads with MiXCR, giving one entry per CDR3 protein. The table includes 370,000 or so distinct CDR3 sequences, roughly 14% detected once. Sequenced: blood. These TCRs come from a young man with Graves' hyperthyroidism that later progressed to Graves' ophthalmopathy. Both conserved end residues are part of each CDR3. D genes are given only for firm matches. Not every row has a clone size; where given, it reads once, few, many or a size class.

J gene | clone size | D gene | CDR3 length | V gene | CDR3 DNA | CDR3 protein
TRBJ1-5 | few | . | 15 | TRBV4-1 | TGCGCCAGCAGCCAATCCCGGGCCTTCAATCAGCCCCAGCATTTT | CASSQSRAFNQPQHF
TRBJ1-1 | . | . | 15 | TRBV6-1 | TGTGCCAGCAGTGAATTGCATTTGAGGGACACTGAAGCTTTCTTT | CASSELHLRDTEAFF
TRBJ2-7 | . | . | 14 | TRBV4-1 | TGCGCCAGCAGCCACCCCCGGCGGAGCTACGAGCAGTACTTC | CASSHPRRSYEQYF
TRBJ2-5 | many | TRBD2 | 15 | TRBV2 | TGTGCCAGCAGTCCCTCTAGCGGGGGGCAGGAGACCCAGTACTTC | CASSPSSGGQETQYF
TRBJ2-3 | many | . | 14 | TRBV11-2 | TGTGCCAGCAGCTCATGGACTCACACAGATACGCAGTATTTT | CASSSWTHTDTQYF
TRBJ1-1 | many | . | 17 | TRBV12-5 | TGTGCTAGTGGTTTGGTACGGATCGGGGAAGGAAAAACTGAAGCTTTCTTT | CASGLVRIGEGKTEAFF
TRBJ1-5 | few | . | 15 | TRBV19 | TGTGCCAGTACCGGACACATGGGGGGCAATCAGCCCCAGCATTTT | CASTGHMGGNQPQHF
TRBJ2-5 | many | . | 16 | TRBV7-2 | TGTGCCAGCAGCTTATCGTCAGCGACGGGGCAAGAGACCCAGTACTTC | CASSLSSATGQETQYF
TRBJ2-1 | . | . | 15 | TRBV6-1 | TGTGCCAGCAGTGTCACTCTTAGCTCCTACAATGAGCAGTTCTTC | CASSVTLSSYNEQFF
TRBJ1-2 | few | TRBD1 | 15 | TRBV7-9 | TGTGCCAGCAGCGCAGGTCGACAGGGGATCGAGGGCTACACCTTC | CASSAGRQGIEGYTF
TRBJ2-7 | . | . | 15 | TRBV5-6 | TGTGCCAGCAGCTTGAAGACCTTCAGAGGCTACGAGCAGTACTTC | CASSLKTFRGYEQYF
TRBJ2-1 | many | . | 16 | TRBV11-2 | TGTGCCAGCAGCCCCCCTGAGTGGCGGGCATACAATGAGCAGTTCTTC | CASSPPEWRAYNEQFF
TRBJ1-5 | . | . | 12 | TRBV6-1 | TGTGCCAGCAGTGGGGGTGGACAGCCCCAGCATTTT | CASSGGGQPQHF
TRBJ2-1 | . | TRBD2 | 14 | TRBV3-1 | TGTGCCAGCAGCCCCGGGGGGGGAAACAATGAGCAGTTCTTC | CASSPGGGNNEQFF
TRBJ2-3 | few | . | 15 | TRBV4-1 | TGCGCCAGCAGCCAAGAAGGGGGGCCGGGTTGGACGCAGTATTTT | CASSQEGGPGWTQYF
TRBJ2-1 | once | . | 12 | TRBV30 | TGTGCCTGGGAGGACGGCGACAATGAGCAGTTCTTC | CAWEDGDNEQFF
TRBJ2-5 | many | . | 13 | TRBV18 | TGTGCCAGCTCACCAGAGACCCAAGAGACCCAGTACTTC | CASSPETQETQYF
TRBJ2-5 | few | TRBD2 | 17 | TRBV28 | TGTGCCAGCAACGAACACCCGGGTAGCGGGGGGGAGGAGACCCAGTACTTC | CASNEHPGSGGEETQYF
TRBJ2-1 | few | . | 18 | TRBV20-1 | TGCAGTGCTAGAGATGATCCCTCACGGGGGTTTCGACTCAATGAGCAGTTCTTC | CSARDDPSRGFRLNEQFF
TRBJ1-1 | many | . | 14 | TRBV7-9 | TGTGCCAGCAGCCCATCGTGGGGGAACACTGAAGCTTTCTTT | CASSPSWGNTEAFF
TRBJ1-2 | few | . | 15 | TRBV9 | TGTGCCAGCAGCGTCTCCGGGGGGCCAACCTATGGCTACACCTTC | CASSVSGGPTYGYTF
TRBJ1-2 | many | . | 14 | TRBV14 | TGTGCCAGCAGTCAAGGTACGCGGAGCTATGGCTACACCTTC | CASSQGTRSYGYTF
TRBJ1-2 | many | . | 12 | TRBV5-1 | TGTGCCAGCAGTTTTTCGGGCTATGGCTACACCTTC | CASSFSGYGYTF
TRBJ2-1 | few | TRBD2 | 15 | TRBV9 | TGTGCCAGCAGCGGAGCTAGCGGGGGTTACAATGAGCAGTTCTTC | CASSGASGGYNEQFF
TRBJ1-3 | few | TRBD1 | 16 | TRBV9 | TGTGCCAGCAGCGGGCCACTTACAGGGGCTGGAAACACCATATATTTT | CASSGPLTGAGNTIYF
TRBJ1-1 | many | . | 13 | TRBV11-3 | TGTGCCAGCACCTCCCGGGTGAACACTGAAGCTTTCTTT | CASTSRVNTEAFF
TRBJ2-1 | once | . | 16 | TRBV24-1 | TGTGCCACCAGTGATTTACGGGGTTCTATACGGGATGAGCAGTTCTTC | CATSDLRGSIRDEQFF
TRBJ2-7 | many | . | 15 | TRBV7-9 | TGTGCCAGCAGCTTAAACCGGGTCCTAACCGGCGAGCAGTACTTC | CASSLNRVLTGEQYF
TRBJ1-6 | few | TRBD1 | 15 | TRBV6-1 | TGTGCCAGCAGAGACCAGGGGGTTGGGAATTCACCCCTCCACTTT | CASRDQGVGNSPLHF
TRBJ1-1 | . | . | 15 | TRBV28 | TGTGCCAGCAGGAGACCTAACCGGGCAGACACTGAAGCTTTCTTT | CASRRPNRADTEAFF
TRBJ2-3 | . | TRBD2 | 17 | TRBV12-3/TRBV12-4 | TGTGCCAGCAGCCCAACGTTTAGCGGGGGGGCGACAGATACGCAGTATTTT | CASSPTFSGGATDTQYF
TRBJ2-2 | many | TRBD1 | 15 | TRBV7-9 | TGTGCCAGCAGCTCCGGGACAGGGGACGCCGGGGAGCTGTTTTTT | CASSSGTGDAGELFF
TRBJ2-1 | . | TRBD2 | 15 | TRBV4-2 | TGTGCCAGCAGCCAACTAGCGGGGGGATACAATGAGCAGTTCTTC | CASSQLAGGYNEQFF